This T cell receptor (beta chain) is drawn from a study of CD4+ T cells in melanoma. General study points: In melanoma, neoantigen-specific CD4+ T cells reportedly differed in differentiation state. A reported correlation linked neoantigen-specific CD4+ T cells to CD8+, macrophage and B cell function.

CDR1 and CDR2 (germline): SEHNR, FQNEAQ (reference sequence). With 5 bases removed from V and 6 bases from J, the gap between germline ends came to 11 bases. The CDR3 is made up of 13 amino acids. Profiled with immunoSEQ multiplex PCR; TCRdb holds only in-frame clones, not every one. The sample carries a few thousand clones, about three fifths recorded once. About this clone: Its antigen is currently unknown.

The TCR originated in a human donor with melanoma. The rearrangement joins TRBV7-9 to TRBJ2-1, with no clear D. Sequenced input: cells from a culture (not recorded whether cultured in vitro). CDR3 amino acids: CASSVDGPNEQFF. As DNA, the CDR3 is TGTGCCAGCAGCGTAGACGGGCCCAATGAGCAGTTCTTC.